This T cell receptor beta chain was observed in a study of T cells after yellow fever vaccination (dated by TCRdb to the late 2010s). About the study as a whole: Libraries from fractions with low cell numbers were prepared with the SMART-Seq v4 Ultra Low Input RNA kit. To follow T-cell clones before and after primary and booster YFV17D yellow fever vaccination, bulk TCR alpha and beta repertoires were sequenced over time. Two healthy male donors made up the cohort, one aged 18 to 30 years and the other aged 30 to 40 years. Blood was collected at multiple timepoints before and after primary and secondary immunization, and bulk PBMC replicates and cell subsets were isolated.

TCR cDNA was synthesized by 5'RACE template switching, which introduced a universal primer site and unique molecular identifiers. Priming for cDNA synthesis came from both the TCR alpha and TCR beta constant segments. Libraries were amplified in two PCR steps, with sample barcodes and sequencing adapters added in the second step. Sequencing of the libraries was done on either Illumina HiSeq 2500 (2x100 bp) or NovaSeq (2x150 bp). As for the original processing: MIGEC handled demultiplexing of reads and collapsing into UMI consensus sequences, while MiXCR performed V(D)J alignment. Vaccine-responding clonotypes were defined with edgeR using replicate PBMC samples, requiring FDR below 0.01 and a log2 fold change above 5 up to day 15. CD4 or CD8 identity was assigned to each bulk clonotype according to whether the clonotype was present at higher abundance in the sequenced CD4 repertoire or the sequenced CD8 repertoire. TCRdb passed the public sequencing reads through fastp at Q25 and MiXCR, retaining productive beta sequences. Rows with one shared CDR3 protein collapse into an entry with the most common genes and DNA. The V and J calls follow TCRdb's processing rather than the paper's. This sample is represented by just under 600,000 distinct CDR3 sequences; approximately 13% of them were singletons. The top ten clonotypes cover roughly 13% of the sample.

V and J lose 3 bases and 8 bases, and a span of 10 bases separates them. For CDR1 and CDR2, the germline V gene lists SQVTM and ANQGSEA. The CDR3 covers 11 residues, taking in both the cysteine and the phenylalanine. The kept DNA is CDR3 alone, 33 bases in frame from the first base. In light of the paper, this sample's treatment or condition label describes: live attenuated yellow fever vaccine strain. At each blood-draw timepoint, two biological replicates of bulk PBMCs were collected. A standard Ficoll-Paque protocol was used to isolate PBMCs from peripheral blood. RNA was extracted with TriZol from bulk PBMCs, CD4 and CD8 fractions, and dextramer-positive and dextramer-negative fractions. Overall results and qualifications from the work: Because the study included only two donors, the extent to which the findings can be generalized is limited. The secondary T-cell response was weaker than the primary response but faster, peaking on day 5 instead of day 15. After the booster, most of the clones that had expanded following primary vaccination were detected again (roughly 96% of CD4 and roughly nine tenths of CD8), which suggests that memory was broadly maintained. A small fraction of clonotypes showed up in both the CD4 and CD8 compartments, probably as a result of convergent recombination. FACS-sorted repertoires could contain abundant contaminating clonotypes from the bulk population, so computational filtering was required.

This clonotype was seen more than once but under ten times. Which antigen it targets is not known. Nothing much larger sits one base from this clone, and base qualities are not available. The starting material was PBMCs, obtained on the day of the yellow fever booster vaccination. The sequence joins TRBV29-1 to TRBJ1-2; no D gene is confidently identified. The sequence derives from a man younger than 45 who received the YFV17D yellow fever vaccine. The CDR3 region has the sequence CSVEAVSGYTF. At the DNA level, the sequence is TGCAGCGTTGAGGCAGTTAGCGGCTACACCTTC.